This T cell receptor beta chain was documented in a study of blood T cell repertoires in COVID-19. V trimming: 0 bases; J trimming: 0 bases; junction bases outside the gene matches: 8. This CDR3 comprises 18 residues. CDR1 and CDR2 from the germline V gene are SGHVS and FQNEAQ. Sequencing used immunoSEQ multiplex PCR; TCRdb keeps in-frame clones, though not all of them. The sample lists about 220,000 clones, around 83% occurring once. What was sequenced was peripheral blood. The chain uses TRBV7-8 and TRBJ1-5; 7 positions agree with TRBD1. The sequence was collected from a man aged 50-59 years who had recovered from COVID-19. The CDR3 is CASSLARTGPNSNQPQHF. The DNA of the CDR3 is TGTGCCAGCAGCTTAGCCCGGACAGGCCCTAATAGCAATCAGCCCCAGCATTTT.